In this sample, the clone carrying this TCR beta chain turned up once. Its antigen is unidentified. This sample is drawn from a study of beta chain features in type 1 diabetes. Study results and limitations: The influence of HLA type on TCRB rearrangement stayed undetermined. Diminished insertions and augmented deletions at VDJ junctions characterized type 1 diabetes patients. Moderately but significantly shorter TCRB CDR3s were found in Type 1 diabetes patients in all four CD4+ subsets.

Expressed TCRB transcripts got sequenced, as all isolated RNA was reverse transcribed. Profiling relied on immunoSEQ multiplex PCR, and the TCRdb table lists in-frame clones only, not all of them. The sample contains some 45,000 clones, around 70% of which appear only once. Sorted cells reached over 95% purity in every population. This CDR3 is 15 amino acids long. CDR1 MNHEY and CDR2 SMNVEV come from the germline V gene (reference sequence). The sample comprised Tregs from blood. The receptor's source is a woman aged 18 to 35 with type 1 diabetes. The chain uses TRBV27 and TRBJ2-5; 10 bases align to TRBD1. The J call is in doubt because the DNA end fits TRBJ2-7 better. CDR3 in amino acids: CASTGKGQGPYEQYF. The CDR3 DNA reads TGTGCCAGCACTGGGAAGGGACAGGGGCCCTACGAGCAGTACTTC.